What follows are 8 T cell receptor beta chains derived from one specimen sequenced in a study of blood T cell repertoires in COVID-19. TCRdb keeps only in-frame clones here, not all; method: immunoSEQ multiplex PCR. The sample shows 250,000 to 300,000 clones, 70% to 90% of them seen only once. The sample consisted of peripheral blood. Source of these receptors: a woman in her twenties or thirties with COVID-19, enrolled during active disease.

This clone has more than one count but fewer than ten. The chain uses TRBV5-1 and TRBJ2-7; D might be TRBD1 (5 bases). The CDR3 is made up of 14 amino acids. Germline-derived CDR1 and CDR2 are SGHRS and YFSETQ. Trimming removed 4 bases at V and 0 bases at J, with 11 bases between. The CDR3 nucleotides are TGCGCCAGCAGCGCCAGACAGACCTCCTACGAGCAGTACTTC. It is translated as CASSARQTSYEQYF.

The CDR3 nucleotides read TGTGCCAGCAGGAACCTAGCGGGGGGGAATCATACGCAGTATTTT. It specifies CASRNLAGGNHTQYF. The chain recombines TRBV11-2 with TRBJ2-3, with 12 bases matching TRBD2. Germline-derived CDR1 and CDR2 are SGHAT and FQNNGV. This CDR3 contains 15 residues. J was trimmed by 7 bases and V by 6 bases; bases with no gene match: 8.

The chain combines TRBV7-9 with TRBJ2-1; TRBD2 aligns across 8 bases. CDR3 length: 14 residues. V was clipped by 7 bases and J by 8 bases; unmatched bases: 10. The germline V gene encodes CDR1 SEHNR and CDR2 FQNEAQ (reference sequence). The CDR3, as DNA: TGTGCCAGCATCCGGGGGGGACCTCACGATGAGCAGTTCTTC. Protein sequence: CASIRGGPHDEQFF.

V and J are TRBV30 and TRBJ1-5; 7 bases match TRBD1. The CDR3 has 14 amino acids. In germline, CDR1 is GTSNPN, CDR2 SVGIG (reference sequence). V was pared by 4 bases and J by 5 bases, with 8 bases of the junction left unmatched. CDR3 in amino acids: CAWTRKGTDQPQHF. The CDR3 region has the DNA TGTGCCTGGACCCGAAAGGGGACAGATCAGCCCCAGCATTTT.

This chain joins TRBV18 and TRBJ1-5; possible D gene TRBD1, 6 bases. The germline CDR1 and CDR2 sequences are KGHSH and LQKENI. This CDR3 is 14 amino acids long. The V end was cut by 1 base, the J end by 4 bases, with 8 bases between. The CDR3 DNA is TGTGCCAGCTCACCACAAACAGGGAATCAGCCCCAGCATTTT. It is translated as CASSPQTGNQPQHF.

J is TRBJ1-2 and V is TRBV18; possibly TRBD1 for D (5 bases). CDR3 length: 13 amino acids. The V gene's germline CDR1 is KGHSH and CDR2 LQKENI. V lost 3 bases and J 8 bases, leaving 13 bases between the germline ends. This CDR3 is CASSPGRANGYTF. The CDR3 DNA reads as TGTGCCAGCTCACCGGGCAGGGCTAACGGCTACACCTTC.

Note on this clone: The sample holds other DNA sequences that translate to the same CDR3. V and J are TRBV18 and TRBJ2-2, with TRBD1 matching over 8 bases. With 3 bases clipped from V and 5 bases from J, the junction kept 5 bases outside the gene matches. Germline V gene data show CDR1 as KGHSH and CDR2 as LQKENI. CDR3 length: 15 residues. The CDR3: CASSPSRGRTGELFF. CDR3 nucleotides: TGTGCCAGCTCACCGTCCAGGGGGCGGACCGGGGAGCTGTTTTTT. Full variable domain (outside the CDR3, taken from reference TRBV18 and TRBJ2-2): NAGVMQNPRHLVRRRGQEARLRCSPMKGHSHVYWYRQLPEEGLKFMVYLQKENIIDESGMPKERFSAEFPKEGPSILRIQQVVRGDSAAYFCASSPSRGRTGELFFGEGSRLTVL.

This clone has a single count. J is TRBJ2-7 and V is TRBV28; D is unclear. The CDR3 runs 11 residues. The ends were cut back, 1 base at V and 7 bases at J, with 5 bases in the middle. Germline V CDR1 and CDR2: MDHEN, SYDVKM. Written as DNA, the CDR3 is TGTGCCAGCAGTTTATTGAGGGAGCAGTACTTC. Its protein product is CASSLLREQYF.